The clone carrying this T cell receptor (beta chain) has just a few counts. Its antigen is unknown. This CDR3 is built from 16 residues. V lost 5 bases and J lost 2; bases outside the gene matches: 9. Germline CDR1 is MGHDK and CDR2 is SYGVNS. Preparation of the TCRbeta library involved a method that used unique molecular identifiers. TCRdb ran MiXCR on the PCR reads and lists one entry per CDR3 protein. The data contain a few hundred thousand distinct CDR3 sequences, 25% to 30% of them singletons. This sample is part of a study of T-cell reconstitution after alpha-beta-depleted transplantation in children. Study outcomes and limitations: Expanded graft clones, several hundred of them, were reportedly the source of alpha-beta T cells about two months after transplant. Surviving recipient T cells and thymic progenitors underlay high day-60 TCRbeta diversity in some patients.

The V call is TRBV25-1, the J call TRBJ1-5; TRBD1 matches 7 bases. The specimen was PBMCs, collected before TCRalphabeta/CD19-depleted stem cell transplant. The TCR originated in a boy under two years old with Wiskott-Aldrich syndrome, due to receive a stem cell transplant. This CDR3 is CASSPNRGMGNQPQHF. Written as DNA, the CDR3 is TGTGCCAGCAGTCCAAACAGGGGTATGGGCAATCAGCCCCAGCATTTT.